Shown below are 21 T cell receptor beta chains from a single sample sequenced in a study of CD8+CD57+ T cells in acquired aplastic anemia. Genomic DNA templated the TCR beta VDJ and CDR3 profiling. In TCRdb, the reads were re-called with MiXCR into one record per CDR3 protein. The sample records about 190,000 distinct CDR3 sequences, about half being singletons. Sequencing was performed on sorted CD4+, CD8+, or CD8+CD57+ T cells (not recorded which) from PBMCs. These receptors were collected from a human donor in good health, serving as a control.

This clonotype came up many times. This chain links TRBV6-1 with TRBJ1-5; no clear D gene. The CDR3 consists of 14 residues. V shed 4 bases and J shed 4 bases, with 11 bases lying between them. Germline values: CDR1 MNHNS, CDR2 SASEGT. The CDR3 DNA reads TGTGCCAGCAGTGGTCAAAGGGAAAATCAGCCCCAGCATTTT. Residues: CASSGQRENQPQHF.

Worth noting for this clonotype: The CDR3 end shows no conserved phenylalanine or tryptophan, and so a read error is likely. CDR3 loop: CASSAGTTTDTQYL. CDR3 in DNA: TGTGCCAGCAGTGCGGGGACTACGACAGATACGCAGTATCTT. The V gene is TRBV2, the J gene TRBJ2-3, with 7 bases that match TRBD2. The germline gives CDR1 SNHLY, CDR2 FYNNEI. V trimming: 4 bases; J trimming: 3 bases; junction bases outside the gene matches: 4. The length of the CDR3 is 14 residues.

This clonotype has a single count. The chain recombines TRBV7-2 with TRBJ2-1; 8 bases line up with TRBD1. The CDR3 is 16 residues long. V shed 7 bases and J 4 bases; nucleotides not matched to a gene: 12. Germline values: CDR1 SGHTA, CDR2 FQGNSA. CDR3 sequence (DNA): TGTGCCAGCATCCACGGGGGACAGGAGCCATACAATGAGCAGTTCTTC. Translated: CASIHGGQEPYNEQFF.

The chain uses TRBV7-3 and TRBJ2-7, with D maybe TRBD1 (5 bases). Germline assignment: CDR1 SGHTA and CDR2 FQGTGA. The CDR3 is made up of 14 amino acids. Trimming removed 6 bases from V and 1 base from J, with 13 bases in between. CDR3 DNA sequence: TGTGCCAGCAGACCTAGACAGTTATCCTACGAGCAGTACTTC. It yields the protein CASRPRQLSYEQYF.

The rearrangement uses TRBV2 and TRBJ2-7; the D gene is possibly TRBD2 (5 bases). The V gene lost 6 bases and the J gene lost 6 bases, with 15 bases spanning the gap. Looked up from germline, CDR1 is SNHLY and CDR2 is FYNNEI. The CDR3 has 13 residues. The CDR3 protein is CASRRLTAGEQYF. CDR3 bases: TGTGCCAGCAGGCGACTGACGGCGGGCGAGCAGTACTTC.

The chain couples TRBV2 to TRBJ2-7; unclear D gene. Germline CDR1 is SNHLY and CDR2 is FYNNEI. V gave up 7 bases and J gave up 1 base, with 14 bases separating them. The CDR3 length is 14 residues. CDR3 in DNA: TGTGCCAGCAAGTTAGGGTCCAGTTCCTACGAGCAGTACTTC. Amino acid sequence: CASKLGSSSYEQYF.

The chain has TRBV9 and TRBJ2-1; TRBD1 agrees at 8 bases. J lost 8 bases, V lost 2 bases, and 15 bases had no gene match. There are 17 residues in the CDR3. CDR1 is SGDLS, CDR2 YYNGEE, per germline. Here the CDR3 reads CASSVRTLGQGAHEQFF. The CDR3 nucleotides are TGTGCCAGCAGCGTTAGGACCTTGGGGCAGGGGGCGCATGAGCAGTTCTTC.

This clonotype was observed a handful of times. This chain uses TRBV7-7 with TRBJ2-1, with TRBD2 matching over 7 bases. Germline V CDR1 and CDR2: SSHAT, FNYEAQ (reference sequence). Germline trimming cut 3 bases from V and 5 bases from J; bases unmatched to any gene: 1. The CDR3 contains 13 residues. The CDR3 DNA reads as TGTGCCAGCAGCTTGACTAGCAACAATGAGCAGTTCTTC. Its protein product is CASSLTSNNEQFF. Full variable domain (remainder filled in from reference TRBV7-7 and TRBJ2-1): GAGVSQSPRYKVTKRGQDVTLRCDPISSHATLYWYQQALGQGPEFLTYFNYEAQPDKSGLPSDRFSAERPEGSISTLTIQRTEQRDSAMYRCASSLTSNNEQFFGPGTRLTVL.

V is TRBV6-6 and J is TRBJ2-5, with 8 positions matching TRBD1. Germline trimming cut 6 bases from V and 4 bases from J; bases unmatched to any gene: 10. Germline loops: CDR1 MNHNY, CDR2 SVGAGI (reference sequence). The CDR3 is 15 residues long. CDR3 bases: TGTGCCAGCAGCTTGGCCTACAGGGGGTTAGAGACCCAGTACTTC. Encoded protein: CASSLAYRGLETQYF.

The chain links TRBV9 to TRBJ1-1; the D gene is possibly TRBD1 (5 bases). The CDR3 covers 15 residues. V dropped 4 bases and J dropped 0 bases, with 13 bases sitting between them. CDR1 is SGDLS, CDR2 YYNGEE, per germline. The CDR3 coding sequence is TGTGCCAGCAGCATGGGGGGACTCATGAACACTGAAGCTTTCTTT. This gives the protein CASSMGGLMNTEAFF. Combining the CDR3 with reference TRBV9 and TRBJ1-1 gives the whole variable domain DSGVTQTPKHLITATGQRVTLRCSPRSGDLSVYWYQQSLDQGLQFLIQYYNGEERAKGNILERFSAQQFPDLHSELNLSSLELGDSALYFCASSMGGLMNTEAFFGQGTRLTVV.

The V call is TRBV19, the J call TRBJ1-6, with 8 nucleotides matching TRBD1. CDR3 length: 13 residues. Trimming cost V 8 bases and J 11 bases; bases outside gene matches: 8. Germline V gene data show CDR1 as LNHDA and CDR2 as SQIVND (reference sequence). This CDR3 reads CASAQGARTPLHF. CDR3 coding DNA: TGTGCCAGTGCCCAGGGGGCGCGAACACCCCTCCACTTT.

Many counts were recorded for this clonotype. The chain joins TRBV5-6 to TRBJ1-2, with a possible D match to TRBD1 (6 bases). Germline lookup yields CDR1 SGHDT and CDR2 YYEEEE. V was cut by 2 bases and J by 4 bases, with 9 bases left in between. The CDR3 runs 13 residues. In nucleotides, the CDR3 is TGTGCCAGCAGCTTCGAAGGGGGCTATGGCTACACCTTC. Residues: CASSFEGGYGYTF.

The chain carries TRBV19 and TRBJ1-6, with 7 nucleotides matching TRBD1. The J segment lost 7 bases and the V segment lost 3 bases, leaving 3 bases of the junction unmatched. Germline V lookup: CDR1 LNHDA, CDR2 SQIVND (reference sequence). CDR3 length: 14 amino acids. This CDR3 reads CASSMGRGNSPLHF. CDR3 nucleotides: TGTGCCAGTAGTATGGGCAGGGGGAATTCACCCCTCCACTTT.

The sample holds many counts of this clonotype. This rearrangement joins TRBV4-2 to TRBJ2-2; 8 bases agree with TRBD2. CDR3 size: 18 residues. V lost 1 base to trimming and J lost 1 base; unmatched junction nucleotides: 8. Germline CDR1 and CDR2: LGHNA and YNFKEQ. CDR3 DNA sequence: TGTGCCAGCAGCCAAGCAGCGGGGGTCCTTGGGAACACCGGGGAGCTGTTTTTT. This sequence encodes CASSQAAGVLGNTGELFF.

The chain carries TRBV12-3 or TRBV12-4 and TRBJ2-7, with D possibly being TRBD1 (6 bases). This CDR3 contains 14 residues. Trimming cost V 4 bases and J 3 bases, with 13 bases left between them. CDR3 sequence: CASSYPTQGYEQYF. CDR3 bases: TGTGCCAGCAGTTATCCTACACAGGGCTACGAGCAGTACTTC.

Ten or more counts support this clonotype. The chain is built from TRBV7-8 and TRBJ2-1, with D perhaps assigned TRBD1 or TRBD2 (5 bases each). Per germline, CDR1 SGHVS and CDR2 FQNEAQ. CDR3 length equals 14 residues. V was clipped by 1 base and J by 9 bases, with 13 bases between them. The CDR3, as DNA: TGTGCCAGCAGCTTAGTTCGGCAGGGAGTTGAGCAGTTCTTC. This translates into CASSLVRQGVEQFF.

The chain joins TRBV20-1 to TRBJ1-5; 9 positions agree with TRBD1. CDR3 size: 17 residues. V dropped 5 bases and J dropped 0; count of bases not matched to a gene: 11. Germline V gene lookup returns CDR1 DFQATT and CDR2 SNEGSKA (reference sequence). CDR3 loop: CSAVVRGTGFSNQPQHF. Written as DNA, the CDR3 is TGCAGTGCTGTCGTCCGCGGGACAGGGTTTAGCAATCAGCCCCAGCATTTT.

This clonotype was recorded at least ten times. The junction and the germline gene differ at one end; a read error may be behind it. The chain links TRBV7-7 to TRBJ2-5, with 8 bases lining up with TRBD2. This CDR3 comprises 15 residues. Germline values: CDR1 SSHAT, CDR2 FNYEAQ (reference sequence). CDR3 sequence reads: CASSLAGSQGETQYF. As DNA, the CDR3 is TGTGCTAGCAGCTTAGCGGGATCACAGGGAGAGACCCAGTACTTC.

This clonotype is termed medium-sized. The chain uses TRBV10-3 and TRBJ2-7; either TRBD1 or TRBD2 may supply D (6 bases each). In germline, CDR1 is ENHRY, CDR2 SYGVKD. Trimming left V 5 bases short and J 0 bases short, with 14 bases between. This CDR3 comprises 15 residues. CDR3 nucleotides: TGTGCCATCAGTCGGGGGCCCGACACCTCCTACGAGCAGTACTTC. Protein sequence: CAISRGPDTSYEQYF.

This clonotype showed up many times. The chain combines TRBV19 with TRBJ2-1, with TRBD1 as a possible D gene (6 bases). CDR3 length: 17 residues. Germline V gene lookup returns CDR1 LNHDA and CDR2 SQIVND (reference sequence). V was cut by 7 bases and J by 0 bases, with 19 bases left in between. This chain's CDR3 is CASTMGEGGSSYNEQFF. CDR3 DNA sequence: TGTGCCAGTACTATGGGGGAAGGGGGAAGCTCCTACAATGAGCAGTTCTTC.

This clonotype has ten or more counts. The chain employs TRBV6-5 and TRBJ2-1; tentatively, D is TRBD1 (6 bases). The CDR3 consists of 15 residues. The V and J ends lost 2 bases and 3 bases respectively, with 11 bases between them. CDR1 is MNHEY and CDR2 is SVGAGI in the germline V gene. The CDR3 sequence is CASSYGTNNYNEQFF. The CDR3 DNA reads as TGTGCCAGCAGTTACGGGACAAACAACTACAATGAGCAGTTCTTC.